The TCR beta chain under discussion was sequenced for a study of cytomegalovirus exposure and HLA in healthy donors. Study-wide points: TRBV6-2, TRBV6-3 and some other V segments were excluded as indistinguishable. Per a prior analysis, the majority of TCR beta V segments were productive roughly 90% or roughly 30% of the time.

By sample share, this clone is medium-sized. Its specificity is not known. PCR was performed using 60 Vbeta and 13 Jbeta primers. Assay used: immunoSEQ multiplex PCR; TCRdb lists only in-frame clones, some missing. Of about 120,000 clones listed, 65% to 80% are singletons. The germline V gene encodes CDR1 MRHNA and CDR2 SNTAGT. CDR3 length equals 14 residues. V gave up 8 bases and J gave up 3 bases; unmatched junction bases: 7. Sequencing used PBMCs. This TCR was recovered from a man between 35 and 55 years old in good health and CMV-seropositive. The V and J genes are TRBV6-4 and TRBJ2-3, with 8 bases that match TRBD1. The CDR3, as DNA: TGTGCCAGCGGAGAGACAGGGGAGACAGATACGCAGTATTTT. It encodes CASGETGETDTQYF.